The 28 T cell receptor beta chains reported below all come from one sample, sequenced in a study of shared clonotypes between healthy human individuals. Profiled with immunoSEQ multiplex PCR; TCRdb holds only in-frame clones, not every one. Of under 600,000 clones in the sample, 98% were seen once. Terminally differentiated effector memory CD45RA+ cells were excluded by CCR7 positive selection of CD45RO-negative cells. The sample comprised naive CD8+ T cells sorted from blood. The receptors stem from a man aged 25-45 years in good health.

The chain couples TRBV30 to TRBJ2-1, with TRBD2 matching over 10 bases. The CDR3 extends over 16 amino acids. Germline V gene data show CDR1 as GTSNPN and CDR2 as SVGIG (reference sequence). Trimming at V came to 7 bases and at J to 2 bases, leaving 11 bases not matched to a gene. The CDR3 protein is CALLREAGGAYNEQFF. The CDR3 DNA reads as TGTGCCTTACTACGGGAAGCGGGAGGGGCCTACAATGAGCAGTTCTTC.

Turning to this clone: The sample contains more than one DNA sequence encoding this CDR3. V is TRBV9 and J is TRBJ2-3, with 13 bases lining up with TRBD2. The CDR3 extends over 15 amino acids. V was clipped by 2 bases and J by 4 bases; unmatched bases: 1. The V gene's germline CDR1 is SGDLS and CDR2 YYNGEE. The CDR3 DNA reads as TGTGCCAGCAGCGTCGGACTAGCGGGGGCAGATACGCAGTATTTT. Its protein product is CASSVGLAGADTQYF.

The chain links TRBV5-1 to TRBJ2-2; no definite D call. V was pared by 4 bases and J by 6 bases, with 19 bases between. CDR3 size: 16 residues. The germline gives CDR1 SGHRS, CDR2 YFSETQ. CDR3: CASSTTSGSPPGELFF. Written as DNA, the CDR3 is TGCGCCAGCAGCACAACCTCCGGGTCCCCGCCCGGGGAGCTGTTTTTT.

The chain recombines TRBV27 with TRBJ2-7; D is ambiguous. V gave up 0 bases and J gave up 5 bases, with 8 bases separating them. The germline V gene has CDR1 MNHEY and CDR2 SMNVEV (reference sequence). The CDR3 runs to 13 residues. The CDR3 DNA reads TGTGCCAGCAGTTTATCGGTTTCTAACGAGCAGTACTTC. This sequence encodes CASSLSVSNEQYF.

The table lists this clone with a count of one. The CDR3 here is CASSSDREKDYGYTF. The CDR3 nucleotides are TGTGCCAGCAGCTCGGACAGGGAGAAGGACTATGGCTACACCTTC. This chain uses TRBV7-9 with TRBJ1-2; 8 nucleotides agree with TRBD1. Germline V gives CDR1 SEHNR, CDR2 FQNEAQ (reference sequence). The CDR3 spans 15 residues. The junction had 7 bases not matched to a gene; V was cut back by 4 bases and J by 3 bases.

This clone has just one count. The chain has TRBV11-2 and TRBJ2-1, with 11 bases lining up with TRBD2. This CDR3 contains 17 residues. Losses at the gene ends were 5 bases for V and 9 bases for J; bases not matched to a gene: 15. CDR1 and CDR2 (germline): SGHAT, FQNNGV. DNA of the CDR3: TGTGCCAGCAGCCAATACCTGACTAGCGGGAATCATGGTGAGCAGTTCTTC. Translated: CASSQYLTSGNHGEQFF. Full variable domain (outside the CDR3, taken from reference TRBV11-2 and TRBJ2-1): EAGVAQSPRYKIIEKRQSVAFWCNPISGHATLYWYQQILGQGPKLLIQFQNNGVVDDSQLPKDRFSAERLKGVDSTLKIQPAKLEDSAVYLCASSQYLTSGNHGEQFFGPGTRLTVL.

The chain is built from TRBV7-3 and TRBJ2-1; TRBD2 matches 9 bases. From germline, CDR1 is SGHTA and CDR2 FQGTGA. This CDR3 comprises 16 residues. V shed 1 base, J shed 1 base, and the junction held 2 bases outside the gene matches. The CDR3 reads CASSLIAGASYNEQFF. For the CDR3, the DNA is TGTGCCAGCAGCTTAATAGCGGGAGCGTCCTACAATGAGCAGTTCTTC.

J is TRBJ2-5 and V is TRBV18; no definite D call. Germline CDR1 KGHSH, CDR2 LQKENI. CDR3 length: 14 amino acids. V dropped 0 bases and J dropped 0 bases, with 5 bases sitting between them. CDR3 region: CASSPPDYQETQYF. For the CDR3, the DNA is TGTGCCAGCTCACCACCGGATTACCAAGAGACCCAGTACTTC. The variable domain in full, with the rest retrieved from reference TRBV18 and TRBJ2-5, is NAGVMQNPRHLVRRRGQEARLRCSPMKGHSHVYWYRQLPEEGLKFMVYLQKENIIDESGMPKERFSAEFPKEGPSILRIQQVVRGDSAAYFCASSPPDYQETQYFGPGTRLLVL.

This chain joins TRBV6-1 and TRBJ2-1; 10 nucleotides line up with TRBD2. The V gene's germline CDR1 is MNHNS and CDR2 SASEGT. J lost 4 bases, V lost 4 bases, and 7 bases had no gene match. The CDR3 extends over 16 amino acids. In DNA form, the CDR3 reads TGTGCCAGCAGTGGTGGGCTACTAGCGGGATACAATGAGCAGTTCTTC. Its protein is CASSGGLLAGYNEQFF.

This chain uses TRBV7-2 with TRBJ2-7, with D possibly called TRBD1 or TRBD2 (5 bases each). Germline values: CDR1 SGHTA, CDR2 FQGNSA. V lost 4 bases and J lost 2, with 18 bases in between. The CDR3 runs to 16 residues. CDR3 sequence (DNA): TGTGCCAGCAGCTCGCCGGGGCCTCGGGCGACCTACGAGCAGTACTTC. This encodes CASSSPGPRATYEQYF.

V is TRBV29-1 and J is TRBJ1-2; 9 bases align to TRBD1. CDR3 length equals 13 residues. Germline V CDR1 and CDR2: SQVTM, ANQGSEA. J was trimmed by 7 bases and V by 2 bases; bases with no gene match: 5. The CDR3: CSVETTGGGGYTF. For the CDR3, the DNA is TGCAGCGTTGAAACCACAGGGGGCGGTGGCTACACCTTC.

The chain employs TRBV27 and TRBJ2-7; 9 bases align to TRBD2. Germline V gene lookup returns CDR1 MNHEY and CDR2 SMNVEV (reference sequence). The CDR3 is 15 residues long. V lost 3 bases to trimming and J lost 4 bases; unmatched junction nucleotides: 7. The CDR3 spells CASSFGLATSYEQYF. The CDR3 DNA sequence: TGTGCCAGCAGTTTCGGACTAGCGACATCTTACGAGCAGTACTTC.

The V call is TRBV6-6, the J call TRBJ2-1, with D unclear. Germline CDR1 is MNHNY and CDR2 is SVGAGI (reference sequence). V dropped 6 bases and J dropped 7 bases, with 13 bases sitting between them. CDR3 length equals 13 residues. CDR3: CASRLAGVNEQFF. DNA for the CDR3: TGTGCCAGCAGATTAGCCGGAGTGAATGAGCAGTTCTTC.

The V and J genes are TRBV2 and TRBJ1-5; D is unclear. The length of the CDR3 is 13 residues. Deletions cut 2 bases from V and 5 bases from J, with 7 bases between. CDR1 is SNHLY and CDR2 is FYNNEI in the germline V gene. This chain's CDR3 is CASSEKDHQPQHF. In DNA form, the CDR3 reads TGTGCCAGCAGTGAAAAGGATCATCAGCCCCAGCATTTT. The full variable domain, completed using reference TRBV2 and TRBJ1-5, is EPEVTQTPSHQVTQMGQEVILRCVPISNHLYFYWYRQILGQKVEFLVSFYNNEISEKSEIFDDQFSVERPDGSNFTLKIRSTKLEDSAMYFCASSEKDHQPQHFGDGTRLSIL.

V gene TRBV9 combines with J gene TRBJ2-7; 9 bases fit TRBD2. J was trimmed by 2 bases and V by 4 bases; bases with no gene match: 4. CDR1 SGDLS and CDR2 YYNGEE come from the germline V gene. The CDR3 contains 14 residues. CDR3 loop: CASSPAGGAYEQYF. In DNA, the CDR3 is TGTGCCAGCAGCCCAGCGGGAGGAGCCTACGAGCAGTACTTC.

This CDR3 reads CASSLEASNTEAFF. CDR3 DNA: TGCGCCAGCAGCCTTGAGGCTTCGAACACTGAAGCTTTCTTT. The V and J genes are TRBV4-1 and TRBJ1-1; D gene uncertain. This CDR3 has 14 residues. CDR1 is MGHRA and CDR2 is YSYEKL in the germline V gene. V shed 4 bases and J shed 1 base, with 10 bases lying between them.

V is TRBV19 and J is TRBJ2-7, with unresolved D. CDR1 and CDR2 from the germline V gene are LNHDA and SQIVND (reference sequence). V shed 5 bases and J shed 6 bases, with 14 bases lying between them. This CDR3 is 13 amino acids long. CDR3 nucleotide sequence: TGTGCCAGTAGTGCAGGACCGCGATCCGAGCAGTACTTC. Its protein product is CASSAGPRSEQYF. Combining the CDR3 with reference TRBV19 and TRBJ2-7 gives the whole variable domain DGGITQSPKYLFRKEGQNVTLSCEQNLNHDAMYWYRQDPGQGLRLIYYSQIVNDFQKGDIAEGYSVSREKKESFPLTVTSAQKNPTAFYLCASSAGPRSEQYFGPGTRLTVT.

This chain connects TRBV14 to TRBJ2-1; D unclear. In germline, CDR1 is SGHDN, CDR2 FVKESK. The CDR3 length is 15 residues. The ends were cut back, 5 bases at V and 2 bases at J, with 13 bases in the middle. The CDR3 sequence is CASSELTGPYNEQFF. For the CDR3, the DNA is TGTGCCAGCAGCGAACTGACCGGCCCCTACAATGAGCAGTTCTTC.

The rearrangement joins TRBV11-2 to TRBJ2-3, with unresolved D. Germline loops: CDR1 SGHAT, CDR2 FQNNGV. V gave up 1 base and J gave up 2 bases, with 7 bases separating them. There are 14 residues in the CDR3. The CDR3 here is CASSLGLYTDTQYF. Written as DNA, the CDR3 is TGTGCCAGCAGCTTAGGTCTGTACACAGATACGCAGTATTTT.

The J gene is TRBJ2-7, the V gene TRBV5-4, with D tentatively TRBD1 or TRBD2 (5 bases each). V was trimmed by 4 bases and J by 6 bases, leaving 20 bases between them. This CDR3 has 15 amino acids. Germline CDR1 and CDR2: SGHNT and YYREEE (reference sequence). In DNA form, the CDR3 reads TGTGCCAGCAGCCCGGGGTGGGGCGCGGTTCTCGAGCAGTACTTC. Translating gives CASSPGWGAVLEQYF.

In regard to this clone: Other DNA variants within this sample encode the same CDR3. The chain employs TRBV9 and TRBJ2-7; 7 bases match TRBD2. From germline, CDR1 is SGDLS and CDR2 YYNGEE. The CDR3 spans 14 residues. V lost 0 bases to trimming and J lost 4 bases; unmatched junction nucleotides: 4. The chain's CDR3 is CASSVVAGDYEQYF. The DNA of the CDR3 is TGTGCCAGCAGCGTAGTGGCGGGAGATTACGAGCAGTACTTC.

This sequence joins TRBV27 and TRBJ2-6; the match to TRBD2 covers 12 bases. The CDR3 covers 22 residues. Germline-derived CDR1 and CDR2 are MNHEY and SMNVEV (reference sequence). Trimming cost V 5 bases and J 0 bases; bases outside gene matches: 17. The CDR3 is CASSRSPGTSGPFTSGANVLTF. CDR3 in DNA: TGTGCCAGCAGTCGTTCCCCCGGGACTAGCGGGCCATTCACCTCTGGGGCCAACGTCCTGACTTTC.

This chain links TRBV11-3 with TRBJ2-7; tentatively, D is TRBD2 (6 bases). CDR1 and CDR2 (germline): SGHNT, YENEEA. The CDR3 spans 14 residues. V lost 5 bases and J 2 bases, leaving 13 bases between the germline ends. CDR3 sequence (DNA): TGTGCCAGCAGCACGCCTGGGGGGACCTACGAGCAGTACTTC. Translation: CASSTPGGTYEQYF.

This clone was found once. The chain uses TRBV5-1 and TRBJ2-3; 12 bases map to TRBD2. The CDR3 has 17 amino acids. V gave up 4 bases and J gave up 9 bases; unmatched junction bases: 15. CDR1 and CDR2 from the germline V gene are SGHRS and YFSETQ. The CDR3 DNA reads as TGCGCCAGCAGCCCCTCTGGCGATTGGACTAGCGGGACCACGCAGTATTTT. This translates into CASSPSGDWTSGTTQYF. Together with reference TRBV5-1 and TRBJ2-3, the CDR3 gives the full variable domain: KAGVTQTPRYLIKTRGQQVTLSCSPISGHRSVSWYQQTPGQGLQFLFEYFSETQRNKGNFPGRFSGRQFSNSRSEMNVSTLELGDSALYLCASSPSGDWTSGTTQYFGPGTRLTVL.

This chain uses TRBV27 with TRBJ2-1, with D possibly matching TRBD2 (5 bases). V lost 8 bases to trimming and J lost 8 bases, with 10 bases between them. In germline, CDR1 is MNHEY, CDR2 SMNVEV (reference sequence). This CDR3 is built from 11 residues. As DNA, the CDR3 is TGTGCCAGCGTTTCGAGGGATGAGCAGTTCTTC. Residues: CASVSRDEQFF.

This sequence joins TRBV18 and TRBJ2-1, with D possibly TRBD2 on 6 matching bases. Between the trimmed V and J ends, which lost 2 bases and 0 bases, there was a span of 8 bases. Germline V gene data show CDR1 as KGHSH and CDR2 as LQKENI. The CDR3 extends over 15 amino acids. The CDR3, as DNA: TGTGCCAGCTCACCAACGGGAGACTCCTACAATGAGCAGTTCTTC. Amino acids: CASSPTGDSYNEQFF.

This clone was counted between two and nine times. J is TRBJ2-1 and V is TRBV6-4; D gene ambiguous. Deletions cut 0 bases from V and 15 bases from J, with 3 bases between. From germline, CDR1 is MRHNA and CDR2 SNTAGT. The CDR3 contains 9 residues. CDR3 sequence: CASSDSLFF. CDR3 sequence (DNA): TGTGCCAGCAGTGACTCGCTGTTCTTC.

This clone was seen just once. V and J are TRBV27 and TRBJ1-2; 8 bases map to TRBD1. The CDR3 sequence is 18 residues long. CDR1 is MNHEY and CDR2 is SMNVEV in the germline V gene (reference sequence). The V and J ends lost 7 bases and 0 bases, in that order; junction bases with no gene match: 16. The CDR3 reads CASTAMWTGTLANYGYTF. DNA for the CDR3: TGTGCCAGCACCGCGATGTGGACAGGGACTTTAGCTAACTATGGCTACACCTTC.